This T cell receptor beta chain was recorded in a study of shared clonotypes between healthy human individuals. Deep level was the assay's run setting. Unsorted PBMCs provided DNA that was sequenced on ten immunoSEQ deep assay plates. Clones were read by immunoSEQ multiplex PCR, and TCRdb kept only the in-frame ones, dropping some. The sample includes about 480,000 clones, around 79% of them seen just once. The CDR3 is 14 residues long. Trimming stripped 7 bases from V and 0 bases from J, with 12 bases between. Germline CDR1 MDHEN, CDR2 SYDVKM. Extraction of genomic DNA in unsorted samples used about 81 million PBMCs.

Sequenced sample: PBMCs. The receptor was isolated from a woman aged 40 to 50 in good health. Some clones in this sample may be carry-over from other donors' samples. J is TRBJ1-1 and V is TRBV28; D remains ambiguous. The CDR3 DNA sequence: TGTGCCAGCACCCGGCCCGGGCTGAACACTGAAGCTTTCTTT. It codes for CASTRPGLNTEAFF.